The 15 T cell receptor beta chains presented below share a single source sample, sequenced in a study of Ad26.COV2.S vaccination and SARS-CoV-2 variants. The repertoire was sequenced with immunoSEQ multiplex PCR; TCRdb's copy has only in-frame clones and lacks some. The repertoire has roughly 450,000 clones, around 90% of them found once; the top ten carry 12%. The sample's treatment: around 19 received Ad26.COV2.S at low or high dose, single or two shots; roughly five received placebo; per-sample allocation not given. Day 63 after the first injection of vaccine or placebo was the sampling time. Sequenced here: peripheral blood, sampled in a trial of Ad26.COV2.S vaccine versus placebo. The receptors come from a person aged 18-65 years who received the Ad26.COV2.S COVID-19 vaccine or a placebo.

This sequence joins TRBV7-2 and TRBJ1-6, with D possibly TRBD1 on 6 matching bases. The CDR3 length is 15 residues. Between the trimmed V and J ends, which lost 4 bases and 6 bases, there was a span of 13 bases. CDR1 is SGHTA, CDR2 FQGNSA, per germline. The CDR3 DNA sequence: TGTGCCAGCAGCTACACGGGGGACACTAATTCACCCCTCCACTTT. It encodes CASSYTGDTNSPLHF.

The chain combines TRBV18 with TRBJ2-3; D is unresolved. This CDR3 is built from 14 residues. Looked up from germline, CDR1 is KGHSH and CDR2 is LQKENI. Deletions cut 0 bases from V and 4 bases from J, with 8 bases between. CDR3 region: CASSPPHTSDTQYF. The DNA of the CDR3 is TGTGCCAGCTCACCACCGCACACGTCAGATACGCAGTATTTT.

The CDR3 nucleotides read TGTGCCAGCAGCTTACTAGCGGATTCCTACAATGAGCAGTTCTTC. It is translated as CASSLLADSYNEQFF. This chain joins TRBV7-3 and TRBJ2-1; 7 bases agree with TRBD2. In germline, CDR1 is SGHTA, CDR2 FQGTGA. J lost 1 base, V lost 2 bases, and 2 bases had no gene match. The CDR3 runs to 15 residues.

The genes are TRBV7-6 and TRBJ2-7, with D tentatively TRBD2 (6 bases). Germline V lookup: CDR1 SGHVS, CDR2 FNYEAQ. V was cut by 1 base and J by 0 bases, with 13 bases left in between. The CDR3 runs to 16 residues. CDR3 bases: TGTGCCAGCAGCTTAGAAGTAGCGGAGGCCTCCTACGAGCAGTACTTC. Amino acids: CASSLEVAEASYEQYF.

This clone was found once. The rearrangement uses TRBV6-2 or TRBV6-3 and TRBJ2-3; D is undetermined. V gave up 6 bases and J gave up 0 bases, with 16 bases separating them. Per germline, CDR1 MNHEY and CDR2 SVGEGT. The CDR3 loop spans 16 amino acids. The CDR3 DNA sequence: TGTGCCAGCAGCTTCCGAACTGTTTCTAGCACAGATACGCAGTATTTT. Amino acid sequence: CASSFRTVSSTDTQYF.

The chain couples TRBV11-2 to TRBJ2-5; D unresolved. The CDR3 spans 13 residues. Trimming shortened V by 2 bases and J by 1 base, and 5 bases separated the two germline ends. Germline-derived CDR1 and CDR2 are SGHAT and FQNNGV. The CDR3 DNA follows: TGTGCCAGCAGCTTACAGCCCCAAGAGACCCAGTACTTC. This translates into CASSLQPQETQYF.

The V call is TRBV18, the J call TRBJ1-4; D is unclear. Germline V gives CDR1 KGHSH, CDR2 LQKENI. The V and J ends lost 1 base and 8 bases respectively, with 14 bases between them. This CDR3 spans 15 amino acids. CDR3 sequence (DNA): TGTGCCAGCTCACCACGTGAGTTAAGTAGCGAAAAACTGTTTTTT. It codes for CASSPRELSSEKLFF.

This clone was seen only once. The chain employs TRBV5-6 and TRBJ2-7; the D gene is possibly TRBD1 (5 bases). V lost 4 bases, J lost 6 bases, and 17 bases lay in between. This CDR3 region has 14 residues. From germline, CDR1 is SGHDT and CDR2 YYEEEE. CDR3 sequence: CASSPLGDSLEQYF. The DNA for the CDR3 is TGTGCCAGCAGCCCCTTAGGTGACAGCCTCGAGCAGTACTTC.

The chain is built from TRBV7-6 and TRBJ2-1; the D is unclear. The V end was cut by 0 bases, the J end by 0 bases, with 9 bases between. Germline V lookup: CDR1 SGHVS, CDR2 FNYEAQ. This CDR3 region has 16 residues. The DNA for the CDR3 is TGTGCCAGCAGCTTAGCCCATTCCAGCTCCTACAATGAGCAGTTCTTC. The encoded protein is CASSLAHSSSYNEQFF. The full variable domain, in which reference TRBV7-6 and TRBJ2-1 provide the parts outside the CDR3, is GAGVSQSPRYKVTKRGQDVALRCDPISGHVSLYWYRQALGQGPEFLTYFNYEAQQDKSGLPNDRFSAERPEGSISTLTIQRTEQRDSAMYRCASSLAHSSSYNEQFFGPGTRLTVL.

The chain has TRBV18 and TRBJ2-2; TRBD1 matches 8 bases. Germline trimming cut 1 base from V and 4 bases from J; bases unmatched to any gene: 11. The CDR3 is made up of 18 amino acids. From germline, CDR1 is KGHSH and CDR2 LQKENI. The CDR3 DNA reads TGTGCCAGCTCACCACGTGCATCGACAGGGGCAGGCACCGGGGAGCTGTTTTTT. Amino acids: CASSPRASTGAGTGELFF.

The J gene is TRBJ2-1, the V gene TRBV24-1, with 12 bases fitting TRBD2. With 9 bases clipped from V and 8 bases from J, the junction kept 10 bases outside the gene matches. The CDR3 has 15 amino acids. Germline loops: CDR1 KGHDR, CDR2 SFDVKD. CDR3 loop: CATQSSTSGSHEQFF. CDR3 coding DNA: TGTGCCACCCAGTCGTCGACTAGCGGGAGCCATGAGCAGTTCTTC.

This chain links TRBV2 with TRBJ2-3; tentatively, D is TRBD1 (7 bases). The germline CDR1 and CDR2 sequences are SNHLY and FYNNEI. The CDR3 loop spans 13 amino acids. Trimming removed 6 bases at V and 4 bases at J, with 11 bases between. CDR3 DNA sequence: TGTGCCAGCAGGGGCAGGGGGGCAGATACGCAGTATTTT. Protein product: CASRGRGADTQYF.

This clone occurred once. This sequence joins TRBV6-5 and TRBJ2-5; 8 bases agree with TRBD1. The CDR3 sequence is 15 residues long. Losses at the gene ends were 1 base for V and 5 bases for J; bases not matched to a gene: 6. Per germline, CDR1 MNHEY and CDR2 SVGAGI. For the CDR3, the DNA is TGTGCCAGCAGTTACTATTCAGGACAGGGTGAGACCCAGTACTTC. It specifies CASSYYSGQGETQYF.

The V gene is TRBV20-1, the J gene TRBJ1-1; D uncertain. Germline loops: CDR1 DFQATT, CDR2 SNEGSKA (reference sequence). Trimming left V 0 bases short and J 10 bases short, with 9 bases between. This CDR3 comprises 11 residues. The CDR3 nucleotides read TGCAGTGCTAGAGATGGATTGCGAGCTTTCTTT. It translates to CSARDGLRAFF.

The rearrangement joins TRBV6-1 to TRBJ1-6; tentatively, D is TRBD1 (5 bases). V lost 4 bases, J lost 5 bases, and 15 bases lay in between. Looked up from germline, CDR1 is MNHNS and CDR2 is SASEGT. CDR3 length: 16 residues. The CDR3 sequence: CASSGSWGANNSPLHF. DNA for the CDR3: TGTGCCAGCAGTGGGTCATGGGGCGCAAATAATTCACCCCTCCACTTT.